This TCR beta chain was recorded in a study of cytomegalovirus exposure and HLA in healthy donors. General observations from the study: Donors were assumed by presence/absence analyses to have roughly uniform sequencing depth. It was reported that the classifier diagnosed cytomegalovirus status with high specificity and sensitivity in both the original and validation cohorts.

Primers: 60 Vbeta forward and 13 Jbeta reverse. The table came from immunoSEQ multiplex PCR; TCRdb's copy has only in-frame clones and leaves some out. The sample has approximately 170,000 clones; around 74% are singletons. Per the germline V gene, CDR1 is MNHNS and CDR2 is SASEGT. Trimming cost V 7 bases and J 0 bases, with 10 bases left between them. This CDR3 is 14 amino acids long. Note on this clone: Antigen unknown.

This TCR was recovered from a female donor in good health and CMV-seronegative. Sequencing was done on a sample of PBMCs. V gene TRBV6-1 combines with J gene TRBJ2-1; D unresolved. In DNA form, the CDR3 reads TGTGCCAGCACCCCCGTGAGCTCCTACAATGAGCAGTTCTTC. This sequence encodes CASTPVSSYNEQFF.